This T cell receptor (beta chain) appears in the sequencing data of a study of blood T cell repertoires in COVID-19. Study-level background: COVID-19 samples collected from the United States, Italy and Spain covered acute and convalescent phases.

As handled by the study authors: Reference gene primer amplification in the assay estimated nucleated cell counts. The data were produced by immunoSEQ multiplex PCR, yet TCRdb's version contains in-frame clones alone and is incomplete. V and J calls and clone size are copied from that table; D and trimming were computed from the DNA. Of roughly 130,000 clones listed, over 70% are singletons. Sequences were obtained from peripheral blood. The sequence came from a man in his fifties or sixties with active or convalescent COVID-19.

The CDR3 DNA sequence: TGTGCCAGCAGCTTAGTAGTCACAGATACGCAGTATTTT. This translates into CASSLVVTDTQYF. The rearrangement links TRBV7-3 to TRBJ2-3; the D is unclear. The CDR3 is made up of 13 amino acids. The germline V and J ends were trimmed by 2 bases and 2 bases, with 5 bases remaining between them. Germline V gene sequence: CDR1 SGHTA, CDR2 FQGTGA. Full variable domain (rest looked up from reference TRBV7-3 and TRBJ2-3): GAGVSQTPSNKVTEKGKYVELRCDPISGHTALYWYRQSLGQGPEFLIYFQGTGAADDSGLPNDRFFAVRPEGSVSTLKIQRTERGDSAVYLCASSLVVTDTQYFGPGTRLTVL.